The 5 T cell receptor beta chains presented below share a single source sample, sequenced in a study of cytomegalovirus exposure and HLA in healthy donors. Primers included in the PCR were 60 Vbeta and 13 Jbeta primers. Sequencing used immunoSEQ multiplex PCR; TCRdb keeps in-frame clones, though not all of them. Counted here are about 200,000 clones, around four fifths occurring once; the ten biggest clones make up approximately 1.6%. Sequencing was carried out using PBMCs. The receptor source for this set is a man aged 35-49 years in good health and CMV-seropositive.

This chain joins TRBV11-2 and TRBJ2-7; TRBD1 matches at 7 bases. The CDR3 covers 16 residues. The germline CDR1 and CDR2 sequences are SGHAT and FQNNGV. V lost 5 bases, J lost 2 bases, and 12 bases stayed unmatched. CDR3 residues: CASSPNRGGRTYEQYF. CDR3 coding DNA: TGTGCCAGCAGCCCAAATAGAGGGGGCCGAACCTACGAGCAGTACTTC.

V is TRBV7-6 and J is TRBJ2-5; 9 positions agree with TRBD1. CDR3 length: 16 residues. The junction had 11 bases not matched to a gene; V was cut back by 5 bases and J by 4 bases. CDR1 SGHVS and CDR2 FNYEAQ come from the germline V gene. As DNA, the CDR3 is TGTGCCAGCAGCCTGCGGACAGGGGTCGGCCCAGAGACCCAGTACTTC. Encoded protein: CASSLRTGVGPETQYF.

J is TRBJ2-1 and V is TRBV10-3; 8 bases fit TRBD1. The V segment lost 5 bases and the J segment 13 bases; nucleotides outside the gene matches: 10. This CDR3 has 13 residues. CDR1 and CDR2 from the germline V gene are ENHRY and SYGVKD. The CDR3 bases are TGTGCCATCAGTCCCACCTCGGACAGGGCACAGTTCTTC. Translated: CAISPTSDRAQFF.

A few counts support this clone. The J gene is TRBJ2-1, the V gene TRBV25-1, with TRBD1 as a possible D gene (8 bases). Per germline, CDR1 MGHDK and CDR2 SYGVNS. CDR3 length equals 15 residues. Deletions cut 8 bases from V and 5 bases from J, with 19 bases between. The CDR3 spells CASPQGGREHNEQFF. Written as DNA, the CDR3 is TGTGCCAGCCCACAGGGGGGGCGGGAGCACAATGAGCAGTTCTTC.

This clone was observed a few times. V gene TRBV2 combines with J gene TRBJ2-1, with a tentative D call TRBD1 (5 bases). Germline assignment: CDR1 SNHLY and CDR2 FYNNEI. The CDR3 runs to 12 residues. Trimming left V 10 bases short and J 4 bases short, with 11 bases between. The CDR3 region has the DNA TGTGCCACCCAGGGCCGGTACAATGAGCAGTTCTTC. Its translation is CATQGRYNEQFF.